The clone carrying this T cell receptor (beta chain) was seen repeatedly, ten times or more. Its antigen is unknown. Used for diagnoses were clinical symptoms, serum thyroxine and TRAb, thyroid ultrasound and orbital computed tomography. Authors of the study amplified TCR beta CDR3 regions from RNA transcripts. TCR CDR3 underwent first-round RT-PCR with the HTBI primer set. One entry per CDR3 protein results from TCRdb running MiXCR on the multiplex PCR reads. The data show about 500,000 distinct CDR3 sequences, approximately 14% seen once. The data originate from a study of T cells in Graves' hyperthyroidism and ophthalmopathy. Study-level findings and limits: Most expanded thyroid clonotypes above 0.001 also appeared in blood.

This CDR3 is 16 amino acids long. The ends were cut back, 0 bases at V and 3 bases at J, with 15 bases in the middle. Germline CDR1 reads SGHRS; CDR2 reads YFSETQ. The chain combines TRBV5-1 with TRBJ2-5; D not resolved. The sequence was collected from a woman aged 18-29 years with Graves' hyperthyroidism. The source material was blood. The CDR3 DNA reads TGCGCCAGCAGCTTGGGGCCAACGAGACCGAAAGAGACCCAGTACTTC. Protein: CASSLGPTRPKETQYF.